This is a list of T cell receptor beta chains from one sample in a study of CD8+ T cells in alopecia areata. The repertoire was sequenced with immunoSEQ multiplex PCR; TCRdb's copy has only in-frame clones and lacks some. In the table there are a few hundred thousand clones, about 68% of which are singletons. Sample: CD4+ T cells sorted from blood, taken at week 0. These receptor sequences come from a human donor with alopecia areata. CDR3s include the opening cysteine and the closing phenylalanine or tryptophan. A D gene is named only where the DNA matches it firmly. Clone size, where shown, is once, few, many, or a class for clones that have expanded.

clone size: .
V gene: TRBV29-1
J gene: TRBJ2-3
D gene: TRBD1
CDR3 protein: CSVPTGGGDTQYF
CDR3 DNA: TGCAGCGTTCCGACAGGGGGAGGAGATACGCAGTATTTT

clone size: few
V gene: TRBV29-1
J gene: TRBJ1-4
D gene: .
CDR3 protein: CSVAPRGSATNEKLFF
CDR3 DNA: TGCAGCGTTGCGCCTCGGGGATCCGCAACTAATGAAAAACTGTTTTTT

clone size: .
V gene: TRBV5-1
J gene: TRBJ2-5
D gene: TRBD2
CDR3 protein: CASSREGETQYF
CDR3 DNA: TGCGCCAGCAGTCGGGAGGGGGAGACCCAGTACTTC

clone size: .
V gene: TRBV6-5
J gene: TRBJ2-5
D gene: .
CDR3 protein: CASSYSRGSETQYF
CDR3 DNA: TGTGCCAGCAGTTACTCAAGGGGGTCGGAGACCCAGTACTTC

clone size: .
V gene: TRBV18
J gene: TRBJ2-5
D gene: .
CDR3 protein: CASSPLGAWETQYF
CDR3 DNA: TGTGCCAGCTCACCACTGGGGGCGTGGGAGACCCAGTACTTC

clone size: .
V gene: TRBV5-1
J gene: TRBJ1-1
D gene: .
CDR3 protein: CASSLANTEAFF
CDR3 DNA: TGCGCCAGCAGCTTAGCAAACACTGAAGCTTTCTTT

clone size: .
V gene: TRBV6-1
J gene: TRBJ1-5
D gene: TRBD1
CDR3 protein: CASSDQTGGNQPQHF
CDR3 DNA: TGTGCCAGCAGTGATCAGACAGGGGGGAATCAGCCCCAGCATTTT

clone size: .
V gene: TRBV4-1
J gene: TRBJ2-7
D gene: TRBD1
CDR3 protein: CASSQGKLGRGREQYF
CDR3 DNA: TGCGCCAGCAGCCAAGGGAAACTAGGCAGGGGGCGCGAGCAGTACTTC

clone size: .
V gene: TRBV2
J gene: TRBJ1-1
D gene: .
CDR3 protein: CASNREWVNTEAFF
CDR3 DNA: TGTGCCAGCAACAGGGAGTGGGTGAACACTGAAGCTTTCTTT

clone size: few
V gene: TRBV27
J gene: TRBJ1-2
D gene: .
CDR3 protein: CASSTRDLYGYTF
CDR3 DNA: TGTGCCAGCAGTACCCGGGACCTTTATGGCTACACCTTC

clone size: .
V gene: TRBV29-1
J gene: TRBJ2-1
D gene: .
CDR3 protein: CSAPEPGQYEFF
CDR3 DNA: TGCAGCGCCCCAGAGCCGGGACAATACGAGTTCTTC

clone size: .
V gene: TRBV9
J gene: TRBJ2-1
D gene: .
CDR3 protein: CASSEGTIHEQFF
CDR3 DNA: TGTGCCAGCAGCGAGGGGACAATCCATGAGCAGTTCTTC

clone size: few
V gene: TRBV29-1
J gene: TRBJ1-6
D gene: .
CDR3 protein: CSARRSYNSPLHF
CDR3 DNA: TGCAGCGCCCGGAGAAGCTATAATTCACCCCTCCACTTT

clone size: .
V gene: TRBV9
J gene: TRBJ1-1
D gene: TRBD1
CDR3 protein: CASSVGTDTEAFF
CDR3 DNA: TGTGCCAGCAGCGTTGGGACAGACACTGAAGCTTTCTTT

clone size: .
V gene: TRBV18
J gene: TRBJ1-5
D gene: TRBD1
CDR3 protein: CASSIQGGLNQPQHF
CDR3 DNA: TGTGCCAGCTCAATACAGGGGGGCCTCAATCAGCCCCAGCATTTT